This TCR beta chain was obtained from a study of regulatory T cells in long-lasting Graves disease. Per the germline V gene, CDR1 is DFQATT and CDR2 is SNEGSKA (reference sequence). J lost 13 bases, V lost 3 bases, and 17 bases had no gene match. The CDR3 is 15 residues long. Investigators prepared the TCR beta libraries by applying iRepertoire HTBI primers and Arm-PCR of CDR3 regions. MiXCR, applied by TCRdb to the multiplex PCR reads, yields one record per CDR3 protein. The table lists roughly 400,000 distinct CDR3 sequences, around 15% of them singletons. As to this clonotype: Its antigen remains unidentified. A far more abundant clone sits one base away, making this likely a read error.

Documented time point: newly diagnosed GD, antithyroid drugs for less than 3 months. From RNA extracted from PBMCs, the TCR library was made. Study observations and caveats: Persistent disease showed a preference for TRBV28, TRBJ1-2 and TRBJ2-5.

The same specimen was also included in a second study, on T cells in Graves' hyperthyroidism and ophthalmopathy. Per that paper: A model built on 13 V-J features separated ophthalmopathy from stable hyperthyroidism.

The sequence derives from a woman aged 18 to 35 with Graves disease. Specimen: peripheral blood mononuclear cells (PBMCs), collected at new diagnosis, from a patient treated with antithyroid drugs. The chain uses TRBV20-1 and TRBJ2-4, with TRBD2 matching 8 bases. The CDR3 here is CSASLVLAGFGEQYF. DNA of the CDR3: TGCAGTGCTAGCTTGGTCCTAGCGGGTTTCGGTGAGCAGTACTTC.